This TCR beta chain was sequenced for a study of cytomegalovirus exposure and HLA in healthy donors. Study results and caveats: Apparent HLA restriction characterized most CMV-associated TCR beta chains in a later analysis. The classifier reportedly diagnosed cytomegalovirus status with high sensitivity and specificity.

V lost 5 bases, J lost 8 bases, and 11 bases stayed unmatched. There are 16 residues in the CDR3. Per germline, CDR1 LNHDA and CDR2 SQIVND (reference sequence). On this clone: The target antigen is unknown.

The PCR used 60 Vbeta and 13 Jbeta primers. Sequenced by immunoSEQ multiplex PCR; TCRdb stores in-frame clones only, minus some. The table includes 200,000 to 300,000 clones, around 83% detected once. Sequenced sample: PBMCs. This sequence originates from a girl aged 2 to 10 in good health and CMV-seronegative. The V and J genes are TRBV19 and TRBJ2-1, with 11 bases aligning to TRBD2. CDR3: CASSPSPGTSGDEQFF. The DNA of the CDR3 is TGTGCCAGTAGTCCGAGCCCTGGGACTAGCGGAGATGAGCAGTTCTTC.